Following are 21 T cell receptor beta chains from one sample sequenced in a study of blood T cell repertoires in COVID-19. Repertoires were generated with immunoSEQ multiplex PCR, while TCRdb's copy carries only in-frame clones and drops some. Of over 150,000 clones in the sample, 78% were seen once. The sample comprised PBMCs or T cells enriched from blood (not recorded which). The receptors originated from a woman in her 50s who had recovered from COVID-19.

The chain carries TRBV5-1 and TRBJ2-1, with TRBD2 identical over 11 bases. The CDR3 loop spans 18 amino acids. The J segment lost 4 bases and the V segment lost 0 bases, leaving 9 bases of the junction unmatched. Per germline, CDR1 SGHRS and CDR2 YFSETQ. CDR3 residues: CASSLGLLAGVGYNEQFF. The CDR3 bases are TGCGCCAGCAGCTTGGGTCTACTAGCGGGAGTGGGGTACAATGAGCAGTTCTTC.

The CDR3 bases are TGTGCCAGCAGCTCTCCTTCCGGGACTAGCGGCCCGAACACCGGGGAGCTGTTTTTT. It yields the protein CASSSPSGTSGPNTGELFF. V usage is TRBV11-3 and J usage is TRBJ2-2, with 11 bases lining up with TRBD2. Germline loops: CDR1 SGHNT, CDR2 YENEEA. The CDR3 is 19 amino acids. Losses at the gene ends were 4 bases for V and 0 bases for J; bases not matched to a gene: 10.

This clone turned up a few times. V and J are TRBV19 and TRBJ1-5; D may be TRBD1 (6 bases). This CDR3 spans 18 amino acids. The germline V gene encodes CDR1 LNHDA and CDR2 SQIVND (reference sequence). The V and J ends lost 4 bases and 2 bases respectively, with 21 bases between them. The CDR3 nucleotides read TGTGCCAGTAGTACCTTGTCGACAGGTGGACGTGGCAATCAGCCCCAGCATTTT. Amino acid sequence: CASSTLSTGGRGNQPQHF.

The chain is built from TRBV7-2 and TRBJ2-7; TRBD1 agrees at 8 bases. Germline CDR1 is SGHTA and CDR2 is FQGNSA. The CDR3 is made up of 15 amino acids. Trimming removed 5 bases from V and 2 bases from J; junction bases left unmatched: 8. CDR3 bases: TGTGCCAGCAGCCCTGGACAGGGAGAGCCCTACGAGCAGTACTTC. The encoded protein is CASSPGQGEPYEQYF.

The rearrangement joins TRBV6-5 to TRBJ1-2, with D possibly matching TRBD1 (5 bases). V lost 3 bases, J lost 4 bases, and 18 bases lay in between. Germline CDR1 MNHEY, CDR2 SVGAGI. The CDR3 runs to 16 residues. The CDR3 loop reads CASSYLVAGNPYGYTF. In DNA, the CDR3 is TGTGCCAGCAGTTATTTAGTGGCAGGGAATCCCTATGGCTACACCTTC.

CDR3 sequence: CASSEALRVGGNTIYF. As DNA, the CDR3 is TGTGCCAGCAGTGAAGCGCTGAGGGTCGGGGGAAACACCATATATTTT. The V call is TRBV2, the J call TRBJ1-3; no firm D call. The CDR3 totals 16 residues. V was cut by 0 bases and J by 4 bases, with 13 bases left in between. The germline V gene encodes CDR1 SNHLY and CDR2 FYNNEI.

The rearrangement links TRBV30 to TRBJ2-5, with TRBD2 matching 10 bases. CDR1 and CDR2 (germline): GTSNPN, SVGIG (reference sequence). Trimming cost V 5 bases and J 4 bases; bases outside gene matches: 7. The CDR3 spans 14 residues. The CDR3 is CAWGLAGERETQYF. The CDR3 nucleotides are TGTGCCTGGGGTCTAGCGGGAGAAAGAGAGACCCAGTACTTC.

This chain connects TRBV28 to TRBJ1-3, with D perhaps matching TRBD1 (5 bases). V lost 5 bases and J 0 bases, leaving 17 bases between the germline ends. This CDR3 has 17 amino acids. Germline assignment: CDR1 MDHEN and CDR2 SYDVKM. The CDR3 here is CASSPQTAWFSGNTIYF. CDR3 bases: TGTGCCAGCAGTCCCCAGACAGCATGGTTCTCTGGAAACACCATATATTTT. Based on the CDR3 plus reference TRBV28 and TRBJ1-3, the full variable domain is DVKVTQSSRYLVKRTGEKVFLECVQDMDHENMFWYRQDPGLGLRLIYFSYDVKMKEKGDIPEGYSVSREKKERFSLILESASTNQTSMYLCASSPQTAWFSGNTIYFGEGSWLTVV.

This clone was counted only a few times. This specimen includes other DNA sequences encoding the same CDR3. The genes are TRBV29-1 and TRBJ2-3; D might be TRBD1 (6 bases). The V gene lost 4 bases and the J gene lost 1 base, with 6 bases spanning the gap. Germline V gene data show CDR1 as SQVTM and CDR2 as ANQGSEA. The CDR3 length is 12 residues. CDR3 in amino acids: CSVGQGTDTQYF. The CDR3 DNA reads as TGCAGCGTTGGACAGGGCACAGATACGCAGTATTTT.

This clone was counted at least ten times. CDR3 residues: CSVDDREAFLGNTQYF. The CDR3, as DNA: TGCAGCGTTGACGACAGGGAGGCTTTCCTGGGAAATACGCAGTATTTT. The chain is built from TRBV29-1 and TRBJ2-3, with D maybe TRBD1 (7 bases). In germline, CDR1 is SQVTM, CDR2 ANQGSEA. Trimming pared 3 bases from V and 7 bases from J, leaving 23 bases between. The CDR3 covers 16 residues.

The genes are TRBV6-6 and TRBJ1-2; 8 positions match TRBD1. The V segment lost 2 bases and the J segment 3 bases; nucleotides outside the gene matches: 5. Germline V gene lookup returns CDR1 MNHNY and CDR2 SVGAGI (reference sequence). This CDR3 has 15 amino acids. CDR3 protein: CASSYTGGNYYGYTF. The CDR3 DNA sequence: TGTGCCAGCAGTTACACAGGGGGGAATTACTATGGCTACACCTTC.

This clone has a single count. The CDR3 end shows no conserved phenylalanine or tryptophan, and so a read error is likely. It is unclear where the CDR3 begins or ends on the DNA, so no DNA is shown, and the CDR3 is as TCRdb lists it. The rearrangement joins TRBV28 to TRBJ1-2; TRBD1 is the table's D call and was not checked against the DNA. Germline loops: CDR1 MDHEN, CDR2 SYDVKM. The CDR3 adds up to 12 amino acids, both ends counted. CDR3 sequence: CASSDQRTRTRI.

The chain joins TRBV7-8 to TRBJ2-4; 11 bases match TRBD2. The CDR3 consists of 17 residues. Germline CDR1 SGHVS, CDR2 FQNEAQ. With V trimmed by 5 bases and J by 3 bases, 9 bases remained unmatched. The CDR3 region is CASSDGTSGPLKNIQYF. The CDR3 DNA follows: TGTGCCAGCAGCGACGGGACTAGCGGCCCTCTCAAAAACATTCAGTACTTC. Full variable domain (remainder filled in from reference TRBV7-8 and TRBJ2-4): GAGVSQSPRYKVAKRGQDVALRCDPISGHVSLFWYQQALGQGPEFLTYFQNEAQLDKSGLPSDRFFAERPEGSVSTLKIQRTQQEDSAVYLCASSDGTSGPLKNIQYFGAGTRLSVL.

The rearrangement links TRBV18 to TRBJ1-1; TRBD1 matches at 7 bases. V was pared by 3 bases and J by 0 bases, with 7 bases of the junction left unmatched. There are 16 residues in the CDR3. Per germline, CDR1 KGHSH and CDR2 LQKENI. The CDR3 region has the DNA TGTGCCAGCTCACCCCAGACAGGGACCTTGAACACTGAAGCTTTCTTT. Translating it yields CASSPQTGTLNTEAFF.

This clone was seen more than once but under ten times. The gene calls are TRBV5-1 and TRBJ2-2, with D possibly being TRBD2 (5 bases). The V end was cut by 1 base, the J end by 5 bases, with 9 bases between. This CDR3 has 14 residues. Per the germline V gene, CDR1 is SGHRS and CDR2 is YFSETQ. The CDR3 spells CASSLLGVTGELFF. Written as DNA, the CDR3 is TGCGCCAGCAGCTTGTTGGGAGTGACCGGGGAGCTGTTTTTT. The complete variable domain, with remaining parts taken from reference TRBV5-1 and TRBJ2-2, reads KAGVTQTPRYLIKTRGQQVTLSCSPISGHRSVSWYQQTPGQGLQFLFEYFSETQRNKGNFPGRFSGRQFSNSRSEMNVSTLELGDSALYLCASSLLGVTGELFFGEGSRLTVL.

The genes are TRBV19 and TRBJ2-1, with TRBD2 as a possible D gene (5 bases). The germline V gene encodes CDR1 LNHDA and CDR2 SQIVND (reference sequence). This CDR3 is built from 13 residues. The V and J ends lost 0 bases and 10 bases respectively, with 10 bases between them. CDR3 nucleotides: TGTGCCAGTAGTATAGAATTCACGGGAGAGCAGTTCTTC. This gives the protein CASSIEFTGEQFF.

V and J are TRBV3-1 (or the pseudogene TRBV3-2) and TRBJ1-2, with unresolved D. Germline V gene sequence: CDR1 LGHDT, CDR2 YNNKEL (reference sequence). CDR3 length equals 14 residues. Between the trimmed V and J ends, which lost 5 bases and 7 bases, there was a span of 17 bases. In DNA, the CDR3 is TGTGCCAGCAGCTCTCGAGAGGTGATCCGTGGCTACACCTTC. Translating it yields CASSSREVIRGYTF.

The chain has TRBV7-3 and TRBJ2-4, with no clear D. The CDR3 covers 19 residues. The germline V and J ends were trimmed by 0 bases and 2 bases, with 20 bases remaining between them. Germline-derived CDR1 and CDR2 are SGHTA and FQGTGA. The CDR3 sequence: CASSLTPAPAGQSKNIQYF. Here the CDR3 DNA reads TGTGCCAGCAGCTTAACCCCGGCGCCGGCAGGTCAATCCAAAAACATTCAGTACTTC.

This chain links TRBV7-7 with TRBJ2-1, with TRBD2 matching over 10 bases. CDR3 length: 15 amino acids. CDR1 is SSHAT and CDR2 is FNYEAQ in the germline V gene (reference sequence). Trimming removed 0 bases from V and 10 bases from J; junction bases left unmatched: 6. CDR3 coding DNA: TGTGCCAGCAGCTTAGCTAGCGGGAGGTCTCACGAGCAGTTCTTC. Protein: CASSLASGRSHEQFF.

V usage is TRBV28 and J usage is TRBJ2-3; D perhaps matches TRBD2 (5 bases). The CDR3 has 17 amino acids. V lost 5 bases to trimming and J lost 0 bases, with 18 bases between them. Looked up from germline, CDR1 is MDHEN and CDR2 is SYDVKM. CDR3 DNA sequence: TGTGCCAGCAGTCTTACCGTGAGGGAGTTAAGCACAGATACGCAGTATTTT. Its translation is CASSLTVRELSTDTQYF.

The J gene is TRBJ1-5, the V gene TRBV19, with 9 positions matching TRBD1. The CDR3 spans 14 residues. Germline V gene sequence: CDR1 LNHDA, CDR2 SQIVND (reference sequence). V shed 4 bases, J shed 6 bases, and the junction held 4 bases outside the gene matches. In DNA form, the CDR3 reads TGTGCCAGTAGTACAACAGGGGGCGGTCAGCCCCAGCATTTT. It is translated as CASSTTGGGQPQHF.